What follows are 26 T cell receptor beta chains derived from one specimen sequenced in a study of blood T cell repertoires in COVID-19. The assay was immunoSEQ multiplex PCR, and TCRdb's table has in-frame clones only and misses some. The table lists around 430,000 clones, about 91% of them singletons. Sequences were obtained from peripheral blood. The origin of the receptors is a woman aged 50 to 60 with COVID-19, enrolled during active disease.

The DNA of the CDR3 is TGTGCCTGGAGTGTACTGGGCCAGGGAAGGAAGCCCCTCCACTTT. It is translated as CAWSVLGQGRKPLHF. This chain uses TRBV30 with TRBJ1-6, with a weak D call TRBD1 (5 bases). Per the germline V gene, CDR1 is GTSNPN and CDR2 is SVGIG (reference sequence). Trimming removed 0 bases from V and 13 bases from J, with 19 bases in between. The CDR3 is 15 amino acids. Looking up the rest from reference TRBV30 and TRBJ1-6 gives the full variable domain: SQTIHQWPATLVQPVGSPLSLECTVEGTSNPNLYWYRQAAGRGLQLLFYSVGIGQISSEVPQNLSASRPQDRQFILSSKKLLLSDSGFYLCAWSVLGQGRKPLHFGNGTRLTVT.

The CDR3 spells CASSMGQGNTEAFF. CDR3 nucleotides: TGTGCCAGCAGCATGGGACAGGGGAACACTGAAGCTTTCTTT. The chain uses TRBV11-1 and TRBJ1-1; TRBD1 agrees at 9 bases. After removal of 5 bases from V and 1 base from J, the junction contained 2 bases not matched to a gene. Germline values: CDR1 SGHAT, CDR2 FQDESV (reference sequence). CDR3 length: 14 amino acids.

This sequence joins TRBV29-1 and TRBJ1-2; maybe TRBD1 (5 bases). The CDR3 is 15 amino acids. V shed 7 bases and J shed 4 bases, with 22 bases lying between them. Germline lookup yields CDR1 SQVTM and CDR2 ANQGSEA. The CDR3 sequence is CSAPLQGSDSYGYTF. The CDR3 region has the DNA TGCAGCGCCCCGCTCCAGGGCAGCGATTCCTATGGCTACACCTTC.

This chain joins TRBV6-5 and TRBJ2-1; 9 bases are a match to TRBD2. Unmatched junction bases numbered 4, after V lost 4 bases and J lost 0 bases. The germline V gene encodes CDR1 MNHEY and CDR2 SVGAGI. The CDR3 is made up of 16 amino acids. CDR3 nucleotide sequence: TGTGCCAGCAGTTTAGCGGGGGCGAGCTCCTACAATGAGCAGTTCTTC. Protein sequence: CASSLAGASSYNEQFF.

The chain couples TRBV19 to TRBJ2-3; weak D call: TRBD1 (6 bases). The germline gives CDR1 LNHDA, CDR2 SQIVND (reference sequence). V gave up 1 base and J gave up 2 bases, with 16 bases separating them. This CDR3 region has 17 residues. CDR3 region: CASSIGGGATFTDTQYF. The DNA for the CDR3 is TGTGCCAGTAGTATAGGAGGGGGAGCTACGTTCACAGATACGCAGTATTTT.

V usage is TRBV5-1 and J usage is TRBJ2-7, with D perhaps matching TRBD1 (6 bases). The V and J ends lost 0 bases and 6 bases respectively, with 16 bases between them. The V gene's germline CDR1 is SGHRS and CDR2 YFSETQ. There are 15 residues in the CDR3. CDR3 amino acids: CASSLEGVGYREQYF. Here the CDR3 DNA reads TGCGCCAGCAGCTTGGAGGGGGTCGGATATCGCGAGCAGTACTTC.

This chain joins TRBV3-1 (or the pseudogene TRBV3-2) and TRBJ1-4; TRBD1 might be the D (6 bases). CDR1 and CDR2 from the germline V gene are LGHDT and YNNKEL (reference sequence). This CDR3 comprises 15 residues. The germline V and J ends were trimmed by 3 bases and 5 bases, with 13 bases remaining between them. CDR3 in DNA: TGTGCCAGCAGCCACGCGGGGGCAGGGAATGAAAAACTGTTTTTT. Amino acid sequence: CASSHAGAGNEKLFF.

The chain is built from TRBV2 and TRBJ1-1; D ambiguous. The CDR3 contains 14 residues. V was clipped by 4 bases and J by 4 bases, with 13 bases between them. Germline V gene data show CDR1 as SNHLY and CDR2 as FYNNEI. The CDR3 sequence is CASSGQVLSTEAFF. CDR3 coding DNA: TGTGCCAGCAGTGGCCAAGTCCTGAGCACTGAAGCTTTCTTT. The full variable domain, with the rest looked up from reference TRBV2 and TRBJ1-1, is EPEVTQTPSHQVTQMGQEVILRCVPISNHLYFYWYRQILGQKVEFLVSFYNNEISEKSEIFDDQFSVERPDGSNFTLKIRSTKLEDSAMYFCASSGQVLSTEAFFGQGTRLTVV.

The CDR3 spells CASSLFSSYGYTF. The DNA of the CDR3 is TGTGCCAGCAGTTTATTCTCTTCCTATGGCTACACCTTC. The V call is TRBV28, the J call TRBJ1-2; D not certain. Trimming stripped 1 base from V and 4 bases from J, with 7 bases between. This CDR3 has 13 amino acids. Germline V gene lookup returns CDR1 MDHEN and CDR2 SYDVKM.

The chain links TRBV7-2 to TRBJ1-4; D unresolved. CDR3 length: 14 residues. Germline-derived CDR1 and CDR2 are SGHTA and FQGNSA. Trimming stripped 5 bases from V and 5 bases from J, with 12 bases between. In nucleotides, the CDR3 is TGTGCCAGCAGCCCACAGATCTCAAATGAAAAACTGTTTTTT. It specifies CASSPQISNEKLFF.

The chain employs TRBV9 and TRBJ1-2; no clear D. V was trimmed by 0 bases and J by 5 bases, leaving 14 bases between them. CDR3 size: 15 residues. Germline CDR1 SGDLS, CDR2 YYNGEE. The CDR3 DNA is TGTGCCAGCAGCGTAGGGACTGACCCGAGATATGGCTACACCTTC. It yields the protein CASSVGTDPRYGYTF.

The chain uses TRBV3-1 (or the pseudogene TRBV3-2) and TRBJ2-7; D possibly corresponds to TRBD2 (5 bases). CDR1 is LGHDT and CDR2 is YNNKEL in the germline V gene (reference sequence). V lost 2 bases and J lost 1, with 9 bases in between. The CDR3 runs to 14 residues. In DNA form, the CDR3 reads TGTGCCAGCAGCCAACAAGGACTGTCCTACGAGCAGTACTTC. Its protein is CASSQQGLSYEQYF.

As concerns this clone: At one of its ends the junction is not consistent with the germline gene, which may arise from a read error. V is TRBV29-1 and J is TRBJ2-1, with 8 bases aligning to TRBD1. The CDR3 is 11 residues long. The V gene's germline CDR1 is SQVTM and CDR2 ANQGSEA. The CDR3 region has the DNA TGTAGCGTATGGACAGGGAATGAGCAGTTCTTC. Protein: CSVWTGNEQFF.

The rearrangement joins TRBV7-9 to TRBJ1-1; D gene unclear. Germline CDR1 reads SEHNR; CDR2 reads FQNEAQ (reference sequence). The CDR3 spans 13 residues. V lost 3 bases to trimming and J lost 3 bases, with 8 bases between them. CDR3 in DNA: TGTGCCAGCAGCTTGGGAGTGCACACTGAAGCTTTCTTT. The encoded protein is CASSLGVHTEAFF.

For the CDR3, the DNA is TGTGCCAGCAGTGACAGGGGGTTCTCTAGCACAGATACGCAGTATTTT. It is translated as CASSDRGFSSTDTQYF. The chain combines TRBV2 with TRBJ2-3, with 7 bases matching TRBD1. CDR3 size: 16 residues. Germline CDR1 reads SNHLY; CDR2 reads FYNNEI. V was pared by 3 bases and J by 0 bases, with 6 bases of the junction left unmatched.

V gene TRBV7-9 combines with J gene TRBJ1-1; a weak D match, TRBD1 (5 bases). CDR1 and CDR2 from the germline V gene are SEHNR and FQNEAQ (reference sequence). The CDR3 has 13 amino acids. V lost 3 bases and J lost 1, with 6 bases in between. CDR3 amino acids: CASSFGANTEAFF. In DNA form, the CDR3 reads TGTGCCAGCAGCTTTGGGGCGAACACTGAAGCTTTCTTT.

The chain carries TRBV27 and TRBJ1-2, with 7 bases that match TRBD1. This CDR3 is built from 13 residues. Losses at the gene ends were 4 bases for V and 5 bases for J; bases not matched to a gene: 4. Germline V gives CDR1 MNHEY, CDR2 SMNVEV (reference sequence). Here the CDR3 reads CASSSPRGYGYTF. The CDR3 DNA sequence: TGTGCCAGCAGTTCCCCCAGGGGGTATGGCTACACCTTC.

A word on this clone: The same CDR3 also results from other DNA sequences found in this sample. The chain employs TRBV27 and TRBJ1-1; 11 bases align to TRBD1. Germline CDR1 MNHEY, CDR2 SMNVEV (reference sequence). The CDR3 is 15 residues long. V gave up 5 bases and J gave up 4 bases; unmatched junction bases: 6. CDR3 amino acids: CASSPDRGLGTEAFF. The CDR3 DNA is TGTGCCAGCAGTCCGGACAGGGGGCTGGGCACTGAAGCTTTCTTT.

J is TRBJ1-3 and V is TRBV11-2; TRBD1 agrees at 9 bases. The CDR3 runs 16 residues. The V gene's germline CDR1 is SGHAT and CDR2 FQNNGV. Trimming removed 2 bases from V and 1 base from J; junction bases left unmatched: 3. The CDR3 nucleotides read TGTGCCAGCAGCTTAACAGGGGGCACTTCTGGAAACACCATATATTTT. Translating gives CASSLTGGTSGNTIYF.

The chain combines TRBV3-1 (or the pseudogene TRBV3-2) with TRBJ2-5; TRBD2 aligns across 8 bases. The CDR3 sequence is 17 residues long. Germline CDR1 reads LGHDT; CDR2 reads YNNKEL (reference sequence). Trimming removed 4 bases from V and 4 bases from J; junction bases left unmatched: 14. The CDR3, as DNA: TGTGCCAGCAGCCTTCCTTCCGGGACTAGTAGTGGAGAGACCCAGTACTTC. Residues: CASSLPSGTSSGETQYF.

This clone was detected only once. Germline is not matched at one junction end, which may reflect a read error. The chain recombines TRBV6-5 with TRBJ1-2, with a tentative D call TRBD1 (6 bases). CDR3 size: 12 residues. Germline lookup yields CDR1 MNHEY and CDR2 SVGAGI. CDR3 bases: TGCGAGACTGGGGGCCCTAACTATGGCTACACCTTC. It yields the protein CETGGPNYGYTF.

This sequence joins TRBV9 and TRBJ2-3; 10 nucleotides align to TRBD2. CDR3 length equals 16 residues. Germline CDR1 reads SGDLS; CDR2 reads YYNGEE. With V trimmed by 2 bases and J by 6 bases, 9 bases remained unmatched. The CDR3 coding sequence is TGTGCCAGCAGCGTCCAAGGAGCGGGGGGGATGGATACGCAGTATTTT. This gives the protein CASSVQGAGGMDTQYF.

This clone has just a few counts. The rearrangement uses TRBV12-3 or TRBV12-4 and TRBJ1-5; possibly TRBD1 for D (6 bases). The CDR3 is made up of 13 amino acids. The V end lost 5 bases, the J end lost 7 bases, and 12 bases lay between the germline ends. The CDR3 coding sequence is TGTGCCAGCAGTCAACAGGGAGCCCAGCCCCAGCATTTT. Encoded protein: CASSQQGAQPQHF.

This sequence joins TRBV5-6 and TRBJ1-2; no definite D call. Germline V lookup: CDR1 SGHDT, CDR2 YYEEEE. V was shortened by 4 bases and J by 5 bases, with 12 bases between the two germline ends. The CDR3 length is 13 residues. The CDR3 DNA reads as TGTGCCAGCAGCCCCGCCCAACTGTATGGCTACACCTTC. Its protein product is CASSPAQLYGYTF.

This clone has only a few counts. The chain joins TRBV7-8 to TRBJ2-1, with 16 bases fitting TRBD2. Germline trimming cut 6 bases from V and 13 bases from J; bases unmatched to any gene: 9. The germline CDR1 and CDR2 sequences are SGHVS and FQNEAQ. The length of the CDR3 is 15 residues. As DNA, the CDR3 is TGTGCCAGCAGGCCCGGGACTAGCGGGGGGGCTGGTCAGTTCTTC. Translated: CASRPGTSGGAGQFF.

This clone was counted many times. This chain's CDR3 is CASTREGSSYEQYF. In DNA, the CDR3 is TGTGCCAGCACCCGAGAAGGGAGCTCCTACGAGCAGTACTTC. This chain connects TRBV6-5 to TRBJ2-7; TRBD2 might be the D (5 bases). V was cut by 7 bases and J by 0 bases, with 13 bases left in between. This CDR3 region has 14 residues. Per the germline V gene, CDR1 is MNHEY and CDR2 is SVGAGI.